Listed below are T cell receptor beta chains from one sample, sequenced in a study of blood T cell repertoires in COVID-19. Only in-frame clones appear in the TCRdb table, and some are missing; sequencing was by immunoSEQ multiplex PCR. The sample yields 190,000 or so clones, about 85% seen once. Sequenced sample: PBMCs or T cells enriched from blood (not recorded which). The receptor set was obtained from a young woman who had recovered from COVID-19. Each CDR3 is given with its conserved first and last residue. Fields, in order: V gene, J gene, clone size, CDR3 protein. Part of the rows lack a size; the others show once, few, many or a class for expanded clones.

>TRBV10-2|TRBJ2-5|-
CASSESGWLAGGSQETQYF
>TRBV6-5|TRBJ2-2|-
CASRREATGELFF
>TRBV9|TRBJ2-2|-
CASSVGTSGPEVTGELFF
>TRBV5-4|TRBJ2-1|once
CASSRSRNEQFF
>TRBV19|TRBJ1-1|-
CASSTTDTEAFF
>TRBV4-1|TRBJ1-4|-
CASSQESGLGGGEKLFF
>TRBV29-1|TRBJ1-1|-
CSVDQYTEAFF
>TRBV25-1|TRBJ1-1|-
CASRPGGEGTEAFF
>TRBV6-2/TRBV6-3|TRBJ1-2|-
CASSYSKQVGGYTF
>TRBV4-3|TRBJ1-1|-
CASSQVQGDAEAFF
>TRBV4-1|TRBJ2-7|-
CASSQGLRYEQYF
>TRBV7-2|TRBJ2-7|-
CASSLLAGDGHEQYF
>TRBV7-3|TRBJ2-7|-
CASSLSRSYEQYF